This T cell receptor (beta chain) was identified in a study of blood T cells in healthy people across ages. General observations from the study: It was held that the diversity estimates obtained from one million T cells were underestimates.

Together with a sample-barcoded 5' primer, a J-beta primer mix was included in a second PCR lasting roughly 6 to 12 cycles. All samples gave at least 3 million CDR3-containing paired-end reads. TCRdb passed the 5' RACE reads through MiXCR, listing each CDR3 protein once. The sample gives approximately 830,000 distinct CDR3 sequences, around 68% of which show up once; around a quarter is in the top ten. The germline V gene encodes CDR1 SGHRS and CDR2 YFSETQ. V lost 4 bases to trimming and J lost 11 bases; unmatched junction nucleotides: 24. CDR3 length: 18 amino acids. As to this clonotype: Its antigen is still unknown.

The TCR sequence derives from a man aged 25-45 years in good health. What was sequenced was blood. V usage is TRBV5-1 and J usage is TRBJ2-4; 7 nucleotides match TRBD1. CDR3 DNA: TGCGCCAGCAGCCCGGCCTCGGTGGGCGGCAGGGGGTTCGTGCTTCAGTACTTC. It specifies CASSPASVGGRGFVLQYF.